Listed here are 32 T cell receptor beta chains from one sample, sequenced in a study of blood T cell repertoires in COVID-19. Repertoires were generated with immunoSEQ multiplex PCR, while TCRdb's copy carries only in-frame clones and drops some. The sample has about 200,000 clones, around 81% seen once. The sequencing sample was made of peripheral blood. These receptor sequences come from a man between 60 and 70 years old with COVID-19, enrolled during active disease.

The rearrangement uses TRBV9 and TRBJ2-1; no firm D call. Germline V lookup: CDR1 SGDLS, CDR2 YYNGEE. V dropped 0 bases and J dropped 1 base, with 8 bases sitting between them. CDR3 length: 15 amino acids. In DNA, the CDR3 is TGTGCCAGCAGCGTAGACAGCCTTTCCTACAATGAGCAGTTCTTC. This codes for CASSVDSLSYNEQFF.

The V gene is TRBV11-2, the J gene TRBJ2-3, with 9 bases aligning to TRBD2. The CDR3 totals 17 residues. The germline gives CDR1 SGHAT, CDR2 FQNNGV. With V trimmed by 0 bases and J by 2 bases, 6 bases remained unmatched. CDR3 sequence: CASSLDRTSAITDTQYF. The CDR3 coding sequence is TGTGCCAGCAGCTTAGATCGGACTAGCGCGATCACAGATACGCAGTATTTT.

This clone turned up a few times. V is TRBV5-1 and J is TRBJ2-1; 7 nucleotides line up with TRBD1. CDR3 length: 16 amino acids. The germline V gene encodes CDR1 SGHRS and CDR2 YFSETQ. J lost 4 bases, V lost 4 bases, and 11 bases had no gene match. DNA of the CDR3: TGCGCCAGCAGCCCAGGCCGGGACAGCCCATACAATGAGCAGTTCTTC. Residues: CASSPGRDSPYNEQFF.

The chain employs TRBV5-1 and TRBJ2-3, with a possible D match to TRBD2 (6 bases). CDR1 is SGHRS and CDR2 is YFSETQ in the germline V gene. This CDR3 contains 15 residues. Trimming shortened V by 6 bases and J by 4 bases, and 18 bases separated the two germline ends. CDR3 nucleotides: TGCGCCAGCACTCCTGGGCGGGATCCGTCAGATACGCAGTATTTT. It translates to CASTPGRDPSDTQYF.

This clone was detected once. The gene calls are TRBV5-1 and TRBJ2-1, with 9 bases matching TRBD1. CDR1 SGHRS and CDR2 YFSETQ come from the germline V gene. With V trimmed by 2 bases and J by 7 bases, 4 bases remained unmatched. This CDR3 contains 14 residues. The CDR3 spells CASSLGTGSNEQFF. CDR3 sequence (DNA): TGCGCCAGCAGCTTAGGGACAGGGTCGAATGAGCAGTTCTTC.

The CDR3, as DNA: TGTGCCAGCAGTACCGACAGGTTCTATGGCTACACCTTC. Protein sequence: CASSTDRFYGYTF. V and J are TRBV6-5 and TRBJ1-2; D might be TRBD1 (6 bases). Germline V lookup: CDR1 MNHEY, CDR2 SVGAGI. The CDR3 length is 13 residues. V lost 5 bases, J lost 4 bases, and 11 bases lay in between.

V usage is TRBV4-2 and J usage is TRBJ1-1; weak D call: TRBD1 (5 bases). Germline V gene sequence: CDR1 LGHNA, CDR2 YNFKEQ. This CDR3 is 13 amino acids long. Trimming took 1 base from V and 7 from J, leaving 10 bases between them. CDR3 nucleotides: TGTGCCAGCAGCCAAGGGGGCAAATTTGAAGCTTTCTTT. Its translation is CASSQGGKFEAFF.

J is TRBJ1-2 and V is TRBV19; 8 bases match TRBD1. The CDR3 has 14 residues. Germline assignment: CDR1 LNHDA and CDR2 SQIVND (reference sequence). Trimming cost V 4 bases and J 6 bases; bases outside gene matches: 7. The DNA for the CDR3 is TGTGCCAGTAGTAGCCGACAGGGGATGGATGGCTACACCTTC. It translates to CASSSRQGMDGYTF.

This clone was found once. The rearrangement links TRBV6-5 to TRBJ1-2; 9 bases are a match to TRBD1. V lost 2 bases to trimming and J lost 5 bases; unmatched junction nucleotides: 9. The CDR3 runs to 16 residues. The germline V gene has CDR1 MNHEY and CDR2 SVGAGI. In DNA form, the CDR3 reads TGTGCCAGCAGTTACACTTCACCCGGACAGGGGTATGGCTACACCTTC. Its translation: CASSYTSPGQGYGYTF.

The CDR3 region is CASSFANEQFF. CDR3 sequence (DNA): TGTGCCAGCAGCTTCGCGAATGAGCAGTTCTTC. The chain is built from TRBV7-9 and TRBJ2-1; no reliable D call. The V gene lost 3 bases and the J gene lost 7 bases, with 4 bases spanning the gap. The germline V gene encodes CDR1 SEHNR and CDR2 FQNEAQ (reference sequence). The CDR3 has 11 residues.

On this clone: This same CDR3 is encoded by further DNA sequences in the sample. The chain couples TRBV29-1 to TRBJ2-7; possible D gene TRBD2, 6 bases. Germline-derived CDR1 and CDR2 are SQVTM and ANQGSEA. V gave up 4 bases and J gave up 4 bases, with 11 bases separating them. There are 12 residues in the CDR3. Here the CDR3 reads CSVGQGGYEQYF. Here the CDR3 DNA reads TGCAGCGTTGGGCAGGGAGGATACGAGCAGTACTTC.

CDR3 sequence: CASSPQQGWYGYTF. As DNA, the CDR3 is TGTGCCAGCAGCCCCCAACAGGGATGGTATGGCTACACCTTC. The genes are TRBV7-6 and TRBJ1-2; possible D gene TRBD1, 6 bases. Germline V CDR1 and CDR2: SGHVS, FNYEAQ. This CDR3 contains 14 residues. V was trimmed by 5 bases and J by 5 bases, leaving 15 bases between them.

In DNA, the CDR3 is TGTGCCAGCAGTGTGGGGGGGTTCGGTAATTCACCCCTCCACTTT. The encoded protein is CASSVGGFGNSPLHF. This sequence joins TRBV2 and TRBJ1-6, with D possibly matching TRBD1 (5 bases). The CDR3 consists of 15 residues. Trimming shortened V by 4 bases and J by 6 bases, and 13 bases separated the two germline ends. Germline-derived CDR1 and CDR2 are SNHLY and FYNNEI.

The rearrangement links TRBV3-1 (or the pseudogene TRBV3-2) to TRBJ2-5, with D perhaps TRBD1 (6 bases). V was pared by 1 base and J by 4 bases, with 19 bases between. The CDR3 contains 17 residues. Germline CDR1 LGHDT, CDR2 YNNKEL (reference sequence). CDR3 DNA sequence: TGTGCCAGCAGCCAAGGTACCAGGGGATTTGGTGGAGAGACCCAGTACTTC. Translated, it gives CASSQGTRGFGGETQYF.

V is TRBV30 and J is TRBJ1-6, with 7 bases aligning to TRBD1. V was clipped by 2 bases and J by 8 bases; unmatched bases: 9. This CDR3 is 15 amino acids long. CDR1 GTSNPN and CDR2 SVGIG come from the germline V gene (reference sequence). For the CDR3, the DNA is TGTGCCTGGAGTACGCGACAGGGAATTCATTCACCCCTCCACTTT. Translated, it gives CAWSTRQGIHSPLHF.

The rearrangement joins TRBV27 to TRBJ1-5; D is perhaps TRBD1 (5 bases). The CDR3 consists of 15 residues. CDR1 is MNHEY and CDR2 is SMNVEV in the germline V gene (reference sequence). V was pared by 5 bases and J by 1 base, with 12 bases between. CDR3 in DNA: TGTGCCAGCAGTCTAACTCAGGGAAGCAATCAGCCCCAGCATTTT. It is translated as CASSLTQGSNQPQHF.

This clone was recorded a few times. The V and J genes are TRBV5-1 and TRBJ2-7; 15 bases fit TRBD2. CDR3 length: 16 amino acids. In germline, CDR1 is SGHRS, CDR2 YFSETQ. V shed 4 bases and J 7 bases; nucleotides not matched to a gene: 9. The CDR3 loop is CASSTTAGTSGREQYF. CDR3 nucleotides: TGCGCCAGCAGCACAACTGCCGGGACTAGCGGGAGGGAGCAGTACTTC. Complete variable domain (other parts from reference TRBV5-1 and TRBJ2-7): KAGVTQTPRYLIKTRGQQVTLSCSPISGHRSVSWYQQTPGQGLQFLFEYFSETQRNKGNFPGRFSGRQFSNSRSEMNVSTLELGDSALYLCASSTTAGTSGREQYFGPGTRLTVT.

The chain joins TRBV18 to TRBJ2-2, with 8 nucleotides matching TRBD2. With 5 bases clipped from V and 7 bases from J, the junction kept 3 bases outside the gene matches. This CDR3 spans 13 amino acids. The germline V gene encodes CDR1 KGHSH and CDR2 LQKENI. In DNA form, the CDR3 reads TGTGCCAGCTCATCCACTAGCGGCGGGGAGCTGTTTTTT. Residues: CASSSTSGGELFF.

The chain is built from TRBV28 and TRBJ2-7; D is perhaps TRBD2 (7 bases). Trimming took off 5 bases at V and 1 base at J, with 12 bases between the two ends. The CDR3 runs to 14 residues. The germline V gene encodes CDR1 MDHEN and CDR2 SYDVKM. CDR3 nucleotides: TGTGCCAGCAGTGAGGGGGGGCCTTCCTACGAGCAGTACTTC. It codes for CASSEGGPSYEQYF. Based on the CDR3 plus reference TRBV28 and TRBJ2-7, the full variable domain is DVKVTQSSRYLVKRTGEKVFLECVQDMDHENMFWYRQDPGLGLRLIYFSYDVKMKEKGDIPEGYSVSREKKERFSLILESASTNQTSMYLCASSEGGPSYEQYFGPGTRLTVT.

This chain links TRBV2 with TRBJ2-2, with 7 bases that match TRBD2. Unmatched junction bases numbered 6, after V lost 7 bases and J lost 4 bases. CDR3 size: 14 residues. The V gene's germline CDR1 is SNHLY and CDR2 FYNNEI. For the CDR3, the DNA is TGTGCCAGCATTGGGACTACCGCCACCGGGGAGCTGTTTTTT. This encodes CASIGTTATGELFF.

This CDR3 is CAWSEGQGSFYEQYF. The CDR3 DNA reads as TGTGCCTGGAGTGAGGGACAGGGAAGTTTCTACGAGCAGTACTTC. The chain joins TRBV30 to TRBJ2-7, with 9 bases aligning to TRBD1. With 1 base clipped from V and 3 bases from J, the junction kept 7 bases outside the gene matches. The length of the CDR3 is 15 residues. In germline, CDR1 is GTSNPN, CDR2 SVGIG (reference sequence).

The chain joins TRBV3-1 (or the pseudogene TRBV3-2) to TRBJ2-5; 7 nucleotides agree with TRBD2. The CDR3 is made up of 13 amino acids. Germline V gives CDR1 LGHDT, CDR2 YNNKEL (reference sequence). The J segment lost 5 bases and the V segment lost 5 bases, leaving 5 bases of the junction unmatched. Written as DNA, the CDR3 is TGTGCCAGCAGCGCGAGGGGAGGGGAGACCCAGTACTTC. This encodes CASSARGGETQYF.

The chain has TRBV7-9 and TRBJ2-3, with TRBD2 as a possible D gene (6 bases). With 3 bases removed from V and 0 bases from J, the gap between germline ends came to 10 bases. There are 15 residues in the CDR3. Germline CDR1 and CDR2: SEHNR and FQNEAQ (reference sequence). CDR3 sequence: CASSLTSGSTDTQYF. The DNA for the CDR3 is TGTGCCAGCAGCTTGACGAGCGGGAGCACAGATACGCAGTATTTT.

The chain combines TRBV6-1 with TRBJ1-5, with TRBD1 identical over 9 bases. The CDR3 has 18 residues. Looked up from germline, CDR1 is MNHNS and CDR2 is SASEGT. The V segment lost 1 base and the J segment 1 base; nucleotides outside the gene matches: 8. The CDR3 here is CASSEDLYRGQSNQPQHF. The CDR3 DNA reads as TGTGCCAGCAGTGAAGACCTGTACAGGGGGCAAAGCAATCAGCCCCAGCATTTT.

This rearrangement joins TRBV7-6 to TRBJ1-3; D remains ambiguous. V was trimmed by 1 base and J by 4 bases, leaving 11 bases between them. Per the germline V gene, CDR1 is SGHVS and CDR2 is FNYEAQ. The CDR3 is 15 residues long. The CDR3 DNA reads TGTGCCAGCAGCTTAGACGGGGTTTGGGGAAACACCATATATTTT. Its translation is CASSLDGVWGNTIYF.

The chain links TRBV28 to TRBJ2-7; D unclear. The CDR3 loop spans 15 amino acids. Germline CDR1 and CDR2: MDHEN and SYDVKM. V lost 5 bases and J lost 2, with 16 bases in between. As DNA, the CDR3 is TGTGCCAGCAGTCCCCCGGCAGACTGGACCTACGAGCAGTACTTC. The encoded protein is CASSPPADWTYEQYF.

The J gene is TRBJ1-2, the V gene TRBV11-2; D perhaps matches TRBD1 (6 bases). Between the trimmed V and J ends, which lost 4 bases and 8 bases, there was a span of 17 bases. This CDR3 is 14 amino acids long. Germline-derived CDR1 and CDR2 are SGHAT and FQNNGV. CDR3 DNA: TGTGCCAGCAGCTCCACCAGCGCAGGGGACGGCTACACCTTC. Encoded protein: CASSSTSAGDGYTF.

In nucleotides, the CDR3 is TGTGCCTGGAGTGTGTCCAGGCTCCTCAGCTCCTATAATTCACCCCTCCACTTT. Amino acids: CAWSVSRLLSSYNSPLHF. The chain links TRBV30 to TRBJ1-6; D is unresolved. CDR1 is GTSNPN, CDR2 SVGIG, per germline (reference sequence). V was cut by 0 bases and J by 0 bases, with 15 bases left in between. The CDR3 contains 18 residues.

This chain uses TRBV28 with TRBJ1-1; perhaps TRBD1 as D (6 bases). The CDR3 contains 15 residues. V lost 5 bases and J 5 bases, leaving 18 bases between the germline ends. Germline CDR1 MDHEN, CDR2 SYDVKM. The CDR3 spells CASSPHRDPLTEAFF. The CDR3 DNA is TGTGCCAGCAGTCCCCACAGGGATCCCCTGACTGAAGCTTTCTTT.

The rearrangement joins TRBV25-1 to TRBJ2-3, with 7 bases that match TRBD2. Germline V lookup: CDR1 MGHDK, CDR2 SYGVNS. The CDR3 length is 14 residues. V shed 4 bases and J 3 bases; nucleotides not matched to a gene: 4. The CDR3 nucleotides read TGTGCCAGCAGTGCATGGGGGGGTACAGATACGCAGTATTTT. Translated: CASSAWGGTDTQYF.

The chain joins TRBV5-1 to TRBJ2-1, with 8 positions matching TRBD1. The CDR3 length is 15 residues. With V trimmed by 0 bases and J by 8 bases, 7 bases remained unmatched. Germline loops: CDR1 SGHRS, CDR2 YFSETQ. The CDR3 reads CASSLGQGALDEQFF. The CDR3 DNA is TGCGCCAGCAGCTTGGGGCAGGGGGCGCTGGATGAGCAGTTCTTC. The full variable domain, its missing parts supplied by reference TRBV5-1 and TRBJ2-1, is KAGVTQTPRYLIKTRGQQVTLSCSPISGHRSVSWYQQTPGQGLQFLFEYFSETQRNKGNFPGRFSGRQFSNSRSEMNVSTLELGDSALYLCASSLGQGALDEQFFGPGTRLTVL.

The chain uses TRBV5-1 and TRBJ1-4, with TRBD1 identical over 7 bases. CDR1 and CDR2 from the germline V gene are SGHRS and YFSETQ. V gave up 4 bases and J gave up 6 bases; unmatched junction bases: 6. This CDR3 has 14 residues. CDR3 DNA sequence: TGCGCCAGCAGCCTGGGAGGGGGCGATGAAAAACTGTTTTTT. Residues: CASSLGGGDEKLFF.